The rows below give T cell receptor beta chains drawn from one sample of a study of vaccination effects on CD4 cells after COVID-19. Assay: immunoSEQ multiplex PCR; the TCRdb copy retains only in-frame clones and omits some. The table shows tens of thousands of clones, with 73% occurring only once. No antigen has been identified for these receptors. The sample consisted of CD4+ T cells from PBMCs cultured with a peptide pool, taken before COVID-19 vaccination. The receptors shown here come from a human donor who had a prior SARS-CoV-2 infection. CDR3s include the opening cysteine and the closing phenylalanine or tryptophan. A D gene is named only where the DNA matches it firmly. Clone sizes are given selectively: once, few, many, or a class where the clone is expanded.

J,size,D,V,DNA,CDR3
TRBJ2-5,-,TRBD2,TRBV7-2,TGTGCCAGCAGCTCCCGGACTAGCGGGGGGGGGACCCAGTACTTC,CASSSRTSGGGTQYF
TRBJ1-1,-,TRBD1,TRBV19,TGTGCCAGTAGTATTGGGACAGCGATAGACACTGAAGCTTTCTTT,CASSIGTAIDTEAFF
TRBJ2-1,few,-,TRBV5-6,TGTGCCAGCAGCTTGGACTACTACAATGAGCAGTTCTTC,CASSLDYYNEQFF
TRBJ2-7,few,-,TRBV7-3,TGTGCCAGCAGCCGTGCCGGGACAACGGACGAGCAGTACTTC,CASSRAGTTDEQYF
TRBJ2-3,-,-,TRBV4-2,TGTGCCAGCAGCCAAGAACTAGAGACGGGCACAGATACGCAGTATTTT,CASSQELETGTDTQYF
TRBJ2-1,once,-,TRBV29-1,TGCAGCGTTGAATACTCCTACAATGAGCAGTTCTTC,CSVEYSYNEQFF
TRBJ1-1,-,-,TRBV6-6,TGTGCCAGCAGGGGACGGGTGAACACTGAAGCTTTCTTT,CASRGRVNTEAFF
TRBJ1-2,-,-,TRBV12-3/TRBV12-4,TGTGCCAGCAGTACGGCTAGGAATGGCTACACCTTC,CASSTARNGYTF
TRBJ1-1,-,-,TRBV2,TGTGCCAGTTGTGGCAGTGGCGAAGCTTTCTTT,CASCGSGEAFF
TRBJ1-2,-,TRBD1,TRBV5-4,TGTGCCAGCAGCTGGGGACAGGGGGGCCCGGGCTATGGCTACACCTTC,CASSWGQGGPGYGYTF
TRBJ2-5,-,-,TRBV5-1,TGCGCCAGCAGCTTGTCCAGGAAAGAGACCCAGTACTTC,CASSLSRKETQYF
TRBJ1-1,-,-,TRBV6-5,TGTGCCAGCAGAAGGGGGTCCCTGAACACTGAAGCTTTCTTT,CASRRGSLNTEAFF
TRBJ2-1,-,-,TRBV2,TGTGCCAGCAGTGAAACGGCGTACAATGAGCAGTTCTTC,CASSETAYNEQFF
TRBJ1-1,-,-,TRBV6-5,TGTGCCAGCAGACCTAGGACAGATGTGAACACTGAAGCTTTCTTT,CASRPRTDVNTEAFF
TRBJ2-7,once,TRBD1,TRBV11-3,TGTGCCAGCAGCCCGCAGGGACAGATAGCCGAGCAGTACTTC,CASSPQGQIAEQYF
TRBJ2-7,-,-,TRBV7-8,TGTGCCAGCAGCCGCACCGGGATGTTTTACGAGCAGTACTTC,CASSRTGMFYEQYF
TRBJ2-3,-,TRBD1,TRBV20-1,TGCAGTGCTAGTTATGAGGGGGCGGGCACAGATACGCAGTATTTT,CSASYEGAGTDTQYF
TRBJ2-3,few,TRBD2,TRBV9,TGTGCCAGCAGCGTGGCGGGGGGCAGCCTTGAAGATACGCAGTATTTT,CASSVAGGSLEDTQYF
TRBJ2-5,few,-,TRBV10-1,TGCGCCAGCAGTCCGTGGGGGCTAGCCCTCCAAGAGACCCAGTACTTC,CASSPWGLALQETQYF